This T cell receptor beta chain was captured in a study of blood T cell repertoires in COVID-19. Background on the study: In each case, the material was cDNA or gDNA derived from T cells, B-cell-depleted T cells, or PBMCs.

The CDR3 sequence is 16 residues long. V lost 3 bases and J 0 bases, leaving 13 bases between the germline ends. The germline V gene encodes CDR1 SGHDT and CDR2 YYEEEE. Generated by immunoSEQ multiplex PCR, the TCRdb table keeps only in-frame clones and is missing some. This sample has 150,000 to 200,000 clones; around 85% occur once, and the top ten carry around 0.93%. Seattle researchers signed up patients amid active infection and tracked them longitudinally. This clone has just a few counts. The sample comprised peripheral blood. V and J are TRBV5-6 and TRBJ1-5; D might be TRBD1 (6 bases). The TCR sequence derives from a man in his 60s with COVID-19, enrolled during active disease. DNA of the CDR3: TGTGCCAGCAGCTCCTGGACAGTCCATAGCAATCAGCCCCAGCATTTT. It is translated as CASSSWTVHSNQPQHF.